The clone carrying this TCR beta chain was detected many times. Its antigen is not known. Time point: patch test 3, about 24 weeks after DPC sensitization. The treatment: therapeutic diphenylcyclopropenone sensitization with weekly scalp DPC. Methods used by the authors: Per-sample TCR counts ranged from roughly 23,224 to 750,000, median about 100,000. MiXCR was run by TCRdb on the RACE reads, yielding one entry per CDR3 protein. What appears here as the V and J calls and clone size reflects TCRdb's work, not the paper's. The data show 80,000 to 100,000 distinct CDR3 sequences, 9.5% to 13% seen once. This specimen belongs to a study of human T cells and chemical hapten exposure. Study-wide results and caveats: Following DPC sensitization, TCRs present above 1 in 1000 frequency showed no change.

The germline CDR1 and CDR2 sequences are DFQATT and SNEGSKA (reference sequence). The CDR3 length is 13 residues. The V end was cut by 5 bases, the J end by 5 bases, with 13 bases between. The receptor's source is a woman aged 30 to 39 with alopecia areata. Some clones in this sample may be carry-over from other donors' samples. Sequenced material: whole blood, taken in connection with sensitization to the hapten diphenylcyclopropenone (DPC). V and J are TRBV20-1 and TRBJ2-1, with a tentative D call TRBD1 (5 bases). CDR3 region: CSAWSWGHNEQFF. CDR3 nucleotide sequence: TGCAGTGCTTGGTCGTGGGGCCACAATGAGCAGTTCTTC.